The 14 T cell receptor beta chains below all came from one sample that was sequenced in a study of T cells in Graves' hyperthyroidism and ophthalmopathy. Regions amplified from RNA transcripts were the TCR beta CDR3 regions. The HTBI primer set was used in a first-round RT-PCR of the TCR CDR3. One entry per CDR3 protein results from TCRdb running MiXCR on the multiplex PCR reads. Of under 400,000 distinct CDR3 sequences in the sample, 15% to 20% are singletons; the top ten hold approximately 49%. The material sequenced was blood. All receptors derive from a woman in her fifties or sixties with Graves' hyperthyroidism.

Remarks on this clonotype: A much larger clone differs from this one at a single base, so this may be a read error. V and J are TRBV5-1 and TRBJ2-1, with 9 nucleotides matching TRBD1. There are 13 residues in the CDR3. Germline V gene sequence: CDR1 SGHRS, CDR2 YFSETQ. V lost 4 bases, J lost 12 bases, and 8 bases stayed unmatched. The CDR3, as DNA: TGCGCCAGCAGCCTCAGCCCGGACAGGGGGCAGTTCTTC. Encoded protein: CASSLSPDRGQFF.

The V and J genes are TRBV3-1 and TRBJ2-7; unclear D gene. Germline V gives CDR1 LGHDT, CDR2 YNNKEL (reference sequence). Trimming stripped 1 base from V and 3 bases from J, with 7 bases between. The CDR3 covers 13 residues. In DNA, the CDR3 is TGTGCCAGCAGCCAAGTTGATGGCTACGAGCAGTACTTC. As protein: CASSQVDGYEQYF.

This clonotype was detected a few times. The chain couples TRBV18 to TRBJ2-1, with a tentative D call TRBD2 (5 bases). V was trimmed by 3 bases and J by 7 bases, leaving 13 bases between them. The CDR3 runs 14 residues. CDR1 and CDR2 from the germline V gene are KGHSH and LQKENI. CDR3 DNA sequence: TGTGCCAGCTCACCCGGGCTAGCATGGAATGAGCAGTTCTTC. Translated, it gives CASSPGLAWNEQFF.

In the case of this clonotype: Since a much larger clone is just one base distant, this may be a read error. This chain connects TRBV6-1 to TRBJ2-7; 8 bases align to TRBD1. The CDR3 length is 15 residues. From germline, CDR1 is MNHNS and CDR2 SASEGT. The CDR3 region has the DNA TGTGCCAGCGGTGAAGCGCGGACAGGGAGCTACGAGCAGTACTTC. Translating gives CASGEARTGSYEQYF.

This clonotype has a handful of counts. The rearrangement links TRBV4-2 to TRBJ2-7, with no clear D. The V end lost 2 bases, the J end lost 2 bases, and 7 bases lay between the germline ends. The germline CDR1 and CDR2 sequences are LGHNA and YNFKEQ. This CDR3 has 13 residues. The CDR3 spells CASSQPDTYEQYF. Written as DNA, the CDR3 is TGTGCCAGCAGCCAACCAGATACCTACGAGCAGTACTTC.

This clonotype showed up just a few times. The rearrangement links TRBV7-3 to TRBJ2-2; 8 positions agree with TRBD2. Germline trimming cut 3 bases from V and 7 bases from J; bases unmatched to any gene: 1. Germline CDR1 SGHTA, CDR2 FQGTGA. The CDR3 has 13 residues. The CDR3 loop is CASSFGGDGELFF. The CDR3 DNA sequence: TGTGCCAGCAGCTTCGGGGGGGACGGGGAGCTGTTTTTT. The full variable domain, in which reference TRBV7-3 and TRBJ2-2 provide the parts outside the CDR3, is GAGVSQTPSNKVTEKGKYVELRCDPISGHTALYWYRQSLGQGPEFLIYFQGTGAADDSGLPNDRFFAVRPEGSVSTLKIQRTERGDSAVYLCASSFGGDGELFFGEGSRLTVL.

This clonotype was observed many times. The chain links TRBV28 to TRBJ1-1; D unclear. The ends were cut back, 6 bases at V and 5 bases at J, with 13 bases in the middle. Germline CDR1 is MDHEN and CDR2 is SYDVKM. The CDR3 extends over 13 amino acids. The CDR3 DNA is TGTGCCAGCAGGGGGTTGTATGTTACTGAAGCTTTCTTT. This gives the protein CASRGLYVTEAFF.

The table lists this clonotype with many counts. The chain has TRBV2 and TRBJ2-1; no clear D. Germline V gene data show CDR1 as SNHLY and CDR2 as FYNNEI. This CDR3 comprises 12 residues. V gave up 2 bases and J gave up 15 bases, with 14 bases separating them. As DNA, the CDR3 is TGTGCCAGCAGTGAAACGGCCCCAGTGATGTTCTTC. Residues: CASSETAPVMFF.

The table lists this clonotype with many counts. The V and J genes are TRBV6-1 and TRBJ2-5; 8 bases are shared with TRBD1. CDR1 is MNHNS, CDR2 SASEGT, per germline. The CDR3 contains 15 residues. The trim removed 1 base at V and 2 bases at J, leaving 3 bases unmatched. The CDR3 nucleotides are TGTGCCAGCAGTGAAGGGACAGGGAGGCAAGAGACCCAGTACTTC. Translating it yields CASSEGTGRQETQYF.

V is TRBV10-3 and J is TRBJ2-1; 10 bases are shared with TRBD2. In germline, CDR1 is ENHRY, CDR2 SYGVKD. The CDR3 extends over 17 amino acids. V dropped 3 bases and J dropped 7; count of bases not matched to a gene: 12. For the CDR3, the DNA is TGTGCCATCAGTGAAGGGCTAGCGGGAGATCCGAGGAATGAGCAGTTCTTC. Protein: CAISEGLAGDPRNEQFF.

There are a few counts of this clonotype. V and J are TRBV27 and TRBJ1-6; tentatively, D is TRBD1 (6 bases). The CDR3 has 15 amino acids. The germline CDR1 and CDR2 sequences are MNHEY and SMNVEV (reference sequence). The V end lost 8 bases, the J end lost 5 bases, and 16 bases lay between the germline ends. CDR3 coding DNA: TGTGCCAGCCACCGCGGACAGTGGGATAATTCACCCCTCCACTTT. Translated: CASHRGQWDNSPLHF.

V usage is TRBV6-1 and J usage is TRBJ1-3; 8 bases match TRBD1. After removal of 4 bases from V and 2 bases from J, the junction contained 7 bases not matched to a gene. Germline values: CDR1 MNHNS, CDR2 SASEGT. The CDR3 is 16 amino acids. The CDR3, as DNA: TGTGCCAGCAGTGGGGGACAGGCCCTTCCTGGAAACACCATATATTTT. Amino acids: CASSGGQALPGNTIYF.

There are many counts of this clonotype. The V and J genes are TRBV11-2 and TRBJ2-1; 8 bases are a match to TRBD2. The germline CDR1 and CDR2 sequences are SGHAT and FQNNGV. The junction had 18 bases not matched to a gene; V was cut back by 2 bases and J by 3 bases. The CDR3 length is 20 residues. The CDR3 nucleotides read TGTGCCAGCAGCTTATCTACCCCTCGGTTAGCGGGGAGAATCTACAATGAGCAGTTCTTC. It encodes CASSLSTPRLAGRIYNEQFF.

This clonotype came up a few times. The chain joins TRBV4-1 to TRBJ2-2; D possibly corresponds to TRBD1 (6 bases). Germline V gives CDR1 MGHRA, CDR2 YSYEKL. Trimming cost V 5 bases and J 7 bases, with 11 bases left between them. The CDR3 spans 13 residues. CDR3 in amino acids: CASSVTGFGELFF. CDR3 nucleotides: TGCGCCAGCAGCGTAACAGGGTTCGGGGAGCTGTTTTTT.